This record looks at one T cell receptor (beta chain) sequence and its context. The source of the sample is a study of blood T cell repertoires in COVID-19. Study overall: Acute and convalescent COVID-19 specimens originated in the United States, Italy and Spain. The cDNA or gDNA used as material had been derived from T cells, B-cell-depleted T cells, or PBMCs.

In the original analysis: Reference gene primers were amplified, and this amplification served to estimate nucleated cell counts. Generated by immunoSEQ multiplex PCR, the TCRdb table keeps only in-frame clones and is missing some. The V and J calls and the clone size are those of that table, but D and trimming were determined from the DNA. The sample consists of around 300,000 clones, 86% of them appearing once. The CDR3 length is 16 residues. Deletions cut 5 bases from V and 0 bases from J, with 17 bases between. CDR1 is SNHLY, CDR2 FYNNEI, per germline. V and J are TRBV2 and TRBJ2-7; D uncertain. The sequenced sample consisted of peripheral blood. The source of this sequence is a woman aged 25 to 39 with active or convalescent COVID-19. DNA for the CDR3: TGTGCCAGCAGTTCCCTGGGTGGCCCTAGCTCCTACGAGCAGTACTTC. This translates into CASSSLGGPSSYEQYF.